This T cell receptor (beta chain) is drawn from a study of blood T cell repertoires in COVID-19. Study-level information: Nucleic acid was either cDNA or gDNA, and it came from T cells, B-cell-depleted T cells, or PBMCs.

Using immunoSEQ multiplex PCR, the repertoire was profiled, and TCRdb retains in-frame clones only, with some absent. The sample includes 160,000 or so clones, about 87% of them seen just once. Trimming took 6 bases from V and 0 from J; bases not matched to a gene: 13. Per germline, CDR1 MDHEN and CDR2 SYDVKM. The CDR3 loop spans 18 amino acids. The clonotype was recovered from a woman in her 70s with COVID-19, enrolled during active disease. The genes are TRBV28 and TRBJ2-3, with 9 bases identical to TRBD1. Material for sequencing was peripheral blood. In DNA, the CDR3 is TGTGCCAGCAGCGGGGGGACAGGGTCATATTTGAGCACAGATACGCAGTATTTT. It specifies CASSGGTGSYLSTDTQYF.